This is a list of T cell receptor beta chains from one sample in a study of cytomegalovirus exposure and HLA in healthy donors. Measured with immunoSEQ multiplex PCR; TCRdb has only the in-frame clones, and not every one. This sample has 180,000 or so clones, with approximately 84% found just once. The sequenced sample was PBMCs. Every receptor here comes from a female donor in good health and CMV-seronegative. The CDR3 runs from the conserved cysteine through the conserved F or W. A D gene is named only where the DNA matches it firmly. The listing skips clone size in some rows; elsewhere it reads once, few, many or a size class.

TRBV7-9	TRBJ2-3	TRBD2	.	TGTGCCAGCAGCTCCGATGGGACTAGCGGAGTAGATACGCAGTATTTT	CASSSDGTSGVDTQYF
TRBV19	TRBJ2-5	TRBD2	.	TGTGCCAGCGGCCCTGGCGCGCGGGAGGTCCAAGAGACCCAGTACTTC	CASGPGAREVQETQYF
TRBV11-3	TRBJ2-3	.	.	TGTGCCAGCAGCACACAACACACAGATACGCAGTATTTT	CASSTQHTDTQYF
TRBV6-5	TRBJ1-6	TRBD1	.	TGTGCCAGCAGTTACGAAACAGGGGTATCACCCCTCCACTTT	CASSYETGVSPLHF
TRBV28	TRBJ1-2	.	.	TGTGCCAGCAGTTTAGGTCAGGGTTGGTATGGCTACACCTTC	CASSLGQGWYGYTF
TRBV25-1	TRBJ1-1	.	few	TGTGCCAGCAGTGACCGGGGAGGGATGGCTTTCTTT	CASSDRGGMAFF
TRBV6-5	TRBJ1-5	.	.	TGTGCCAGCAGTTACACCGGTAATCAGCCCCAGCATTTT	CASSYTGNQPQHF
TRBV4-1	TRBJ2-5	.	few	TGCGCCAGCAGCCAAGGCCTACAAGAGACCCAGTACTTC	CASSQGLQETQYF
TRBV4-1	TRBJ2-1	TRBD2	.	TGCGCCAGCAGCCAGGGACTAGCGGCAAGGGGATCTGAGCAGTTCTTC	CASSQGLAARGSEQFF
TRBV13	TRBJ1-1	.	.	TGTGCCAGCAGCTTTGGGGGGGTCTCGAACACTGAAGCTTTCTTT	CASSFGGVSNTEAFF
TRBV11-2	TRBJ2-7	.	.	TGTGCCAGCAGCTTAGATGGGGCCCCGCTGCGGGAGCAGTACTTC	CASSLDGAPLREQYF
TRBV9	TRBJ1-1	.	few	TGTGCCAGCAGCGTAGATGTGGGGGGAACGAACACTGAAGCTTTCTTT	CASSVDVGGTNTEAFF
TRBV6-6	TRBJ1-1	.	once	TGTGCCAGCAGCAGGGTCGGCACTGAAGCTTTCTTT	CASSRVGTEAFF
TRBV5-1	TRBJ2-7	TRBD1	.	TGCGCCAGCAGCCGGGACCGGGACAGGGGCTTCTACGAGCAGTACTTC	CASSRDRDRGFYEQYF
TRBV30	TRBJ2-7	TRBD2	few	TGTGCCTGGAAACTAGCGGGGAGCTCCTACGAGCAGTACTTC	CAWKLAGSSYEQYF
TRBV30	TRBJ2-7	.	.	TGTGCCTGGAGTGATTCACACTCCTACGAGCAGTACTTC	CAWSDSHSYEQYF
TRBV5-1	TRBJ2-5	.	few	TGCGCCAGCAGCTTGGGCAGGGTGCGAGAGACCCAGTACTTC	CASSLGRVRETQYF
TRBV6-1	TRBJ1-5	TRBD1	.	TGTGCCAGCAGGGGTCGGACAGGGGATTATCAGCCCCAGCATTTT	CASRGRTGDYQPQHF
TRBV6-5	TRBJ2-7	.	.	TGTGCCACTAGTGAAACAGGCTACGAGCAGTACTTC	CATSETGYEQYF
TRBV18	TRBJ2-7	TRBD2	.	TGTGCCAGCTCACCACAGTGGTCGGCTAGCGGGGACCACGAGCAGTACTTC	CASSPQWSASGDHEQYF
TRBV12-5	TRBJ2-3	TRBD2	.	TGTGCTAGCCTCCCGGGCGGGAGAAGGACAGATACGCAGTATTTT	CASLPGGRRTDTQYF
TRBV7-2	TRBJ1-4	TRBD1	.	TGTGCCAGCAGCTCCTACAGGGGTGTGAGTGAAAAACTGTTTTTT	CASSSYRGVSEKLFF
TRBV27	TRBJ2-1	.	.	TGTGCCAGCAGTACCCGGACAACTTACAATGAGCAGTTCTTC	CASSTRTTYNEQFF
TRBV5-1	TRBJ2-7	TRBD1	.	TGCGCCAGCAGCTTGGGACAGGGCGCGGGCCACGAGCAGTACTTC	CASSLGQGAGHEQYF
TRBV5-1	TRBJ1-2	TRBD1	few	TGCGCCAGGGACAGGGTCTACTATGGCTACACCTTC	CARDRVYYGYTF
TRBV29-1	TRBJ1-4	.	.	TGCAGCGTTGAAGTCCGGGAGCCCGCGGAAAAACTGTTTTTT	CSVEVREPAEKLFF
TRBV5-4	TRBJ2-1	TRBD2	.	TGTGCCAGCAGCTCCTCACCGGGCGGGGGGGCGGGTGAGCAGTTCTTC	CASSSSPGGGAGEQFF
TRBV9	TRBJ2-5	TRBD1	.	TGTGCCAGCAGCCAAACCACCGGGACAGGGGGAAAGACCCAGTACTTC	CASSQTTGTGGKTQYF
TRBV5-3	TRBJ1-2	.	few	TGTGCCAGCAGCTTGGGGGGCAGGGACTATGGCTACACCTTC	CASSLGGRDYGYTF
TRBV6-5	TRBJ2-7	TRBD2	.	TGTGCCAGCAGTTTGTTAGGACTAGCGAGCAACGAGCAGTACTTC	CASSLLGLASNEQYF
TRBV10-1	TRBJ2-1	TRBD2	.	TGCGCCAGCATAGATTGGAGACTAGCGGGTTCAATTATCTCCTACAATGAGCAGTTCTTC	CASIDWRLAGSIISYNEQFF
TRBV7-8	TRBJ2-6	.	.	TGTGCCAGCAGCTCGGGAACTGGGGCCAACGTCCTGACTTTC	CASSSGTGANVLTF
TRBV9	TRBJ1-5	TRBD1	.	TGTGCCAGCAGCAGGGGGCCCCATCAGCCCCAGCATTTT	CASSRGPHQPQHF
TRBV21-1	TRBJ1-5	.	once	TGTGCCACCTTAACTACAGGGCTAAGGGGGTTAAATAGCAATCAGCCCCAGCATTTT	CATLTTGLRGLNSNQPQHF
TRBV6-6	TRBJ2-7	TRBD2	.	TGTGCCAGCAGTGAGACTAGCGGTACCTACGAGCAGTACTTC	CASSETSGTYEQYF
TRBV5-1	TRBJ2-7	.	once	TGCGCCAGCAGCGCGAACTACGAGCAGTACTTC	CASSANYEQYF
TRBV2	TRBJ1-2	.	.	TGTGCCAGCAGTCTGAGGGACAATAACTATGGCTACACCTTC	CASSLRDNNYGYTF
TRBV18	TRBJ2-7	.	.	TGTGCCAGCTCACCACGGGCAACCGAGCAGTACTTC	CASSPRATEQYF